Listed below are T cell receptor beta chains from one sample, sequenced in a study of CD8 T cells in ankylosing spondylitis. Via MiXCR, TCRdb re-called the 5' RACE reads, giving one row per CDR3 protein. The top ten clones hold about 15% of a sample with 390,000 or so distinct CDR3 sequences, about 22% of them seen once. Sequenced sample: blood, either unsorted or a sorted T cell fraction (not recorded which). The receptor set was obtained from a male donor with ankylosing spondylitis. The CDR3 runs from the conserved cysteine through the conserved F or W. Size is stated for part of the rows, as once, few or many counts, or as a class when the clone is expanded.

CDR3 protein: CASRTGANTGELFF
clone size: .
CDR3 length: 14
J gene: TRBJ2-2
V gene: TRBV28

CDR3 protein: CASSDLAGGTGELFF
clone size: .
CDR3 length: 15
J gene: TRBJ2-2
V gene: TRBV7-9

CDR3 protein: CSSWTGEGEKLFF
clone size: few
CDR3 length: 13
J gene: TRBJ1-4
V gene: TRBV29-1

CDR3 protein: CASSVHWEGTEFGLGSTDTQYF
clone size: few
CDR3 length: 22
J gene: TRBJ2-3
V gene: TRBV9

CDR3 protein: CASSQDHEQYF
clone size: .
CDR3 length: 11
J gene: TRBJ2-7
V gene: TRBV3-1

CDR3 protein: CASSQGTDLNQPQHF
clone size: few
CDR3 length: 15
J gene: TRBJ1-5
V gene: TRBV18

CDR3 protein: CASGRDRVKQYF
clone size: few
CDR3 length: 12
J gene: TRBJ2-7
V gene: TRBV7-9

CDR3 protein: CASNNRLAGGGDEQFF
clone size: many
CDR3 length: 16
J gene: TRBJ2-1
V gene: TRBV27

CDR3 protein: CASSFLAATDTQYF
clone size: once
CDR3 length: 14
J gene: TRBJ2-3
V gene: TRBV27

CDR3 protein: CASSYRVGSPLHF
clone size: few
CDR3 length: 13
J gene: TRBJ1-6
V gene: TRBV7-9

CDR3 protein: CASSLAIGYPVQPQHF
clone size: few
CDR3 length: 16
J gene: TRBJ1-5
V gene: TRBV12-3/TRBV12-4

CDR3 protein: CASSLGGVGITGELFF
clone size: .
CDR3 length: 16
J gene: TRBJ2-2
V gene: TRBV5-4

CDR3 protein: CASSLKSGSSYNEQFF
clone size: .
CDR3 length: 16
J gene: TRBJ2-1
V gene: TRBV5-4

CDR3 protein: CASSLSGTAYEQYF
clone size: many
CDR3 length: 14
J gene: TRBJ2-7
V gene: TRBV12-3/TRBV12-4

CDR3 protein: CASSPQGYGYTF
clone size: .
CDR3 length: 12
J gene: TRBJ1-2
V gene: TRBV6-6

CDR3 protein: CSVSPSPAAEAFF
clone size: .
CDR3 length: 13
J gene: TRBJ1-1
V gene: TRBV29-1

CDR3 protein: CASSPSGTRFQETQYF
clone size: .
CDR3 length: 16
J gene: TRBJ2-5
V gene: TRBV12-3/TRBV12-4

CDR3 protein: CASSSVTGAGKDTQYF
clone size: .
CDR3 length: 16
J gene: TRBJ2-3
V gene: TRBV4-1

CDR3 protein: CASSLASGTYNEQFF
clone size: many
CDR3 length: 15
J gene: TRBJ2-1
V gene: TRBV5-5

CDR3 protein: CASREGGSEQYF
clone size: .
CDR3 length: 12
J gene: TRBJ2-7
V gene: TRBV6-5

CDR3 protein: CASSWDSQETQYF
clone size: .
CDR3 length: 13
J gene: TRBJ2-5
V gene: TRBV12-3/TRBV12-4

CDR3 protein: CATSDPLGEQFF
clone size: .
CDR3 length: 12
J gene: TRBJ2-1
V gene: TRBV24-1

CDR3 protein: CASSLASVNKETQYF
clone size: .
CDR3 length: 15
J gene: TRBJ2-5
V gene: TRBV5-1

CDR3 protein: CASSLRRDTEAFF
clone size: .
CDR3 length: 13
J gene: TRBJ1-1
V gene: TRBV27

CDR3 protein: CAISSTANTEAFF
clone size: few
CDR3 length: 13
J gene: TRBJ1-1
V gene: TRBV10-3

CDR3 protein: CASSPTSGRGGANVLTF
clone size: .
CDR3 length: 17
J gene: TRBJ2-6
V gene: TRBV7-9

CDR3 protein: CASSFRTYNEQFF
clone size: .
CDR3 length: 13
J gene: TRBJ2-1
V gene: TRBV28

CDR3 protein: CASSSGQDNTEAFF
clone size: .
CDR3 length: 14
J gene: TRBJ1-1
V gene: TRBV5-1

CDR3 protein: CSASTPLAGYQETQYF
clone size: few
CDR3 length: 16
J gene: TRBJ2-5
V gene: TRBV20-1

CDR3 protein: CASSRFRGQGMHQPQHF
clone size: .
CDR3 length: 17
J gene: TRBJ1-5
V gene: TRBV6-1

CDR3 protein: CASSPRQGRDYGYTF
clone size: .
CDR3 length: 15
J gene: TRBJ1-2
V gene: TRBV4-2

CDR3 protein: CASSYLANFYEQYF
clone size: many
CDR3 length: 14
J gene: TRBJ2-7
V gene: TRBV6-5

CDR3 protein: CSAKAANTNNQPQHF
clone size: few
CDR3 length: 15
J gene: TRBJ1-5
V gene: TRBV20-1

CDR3 protein: CSVGPRGVYNEQFF
clone size: many
CDR3 length: 14
J gene: TRBJ2-1
V gene: TRBV29-1

CDR3 protein: CASSLGLARDTQYF
clone size: many
CDR3 length: 14
J gene: TRBJ2-3
V gene: TRBV12-3/TRBV12-4

CDR3 protein: CASSLQGAVGELFF
clone size: few
CDR3 length: 14
J gene: TRBJ2-2
V gene: TRBV12-3/TRBV12-4

CDR3 protein: CSARDGNSGWQPQHF
clone size: .
CDR3 length: 15
J gene: TRBJ1-5
V gene: TRBV20-1

CDR3 protein: CAWSASAVQYF
clone size: .
CDR3 length: 11
J gene: TRBJ2-7
V gene: TRBV30

CDR3 protein: CSASLSGRDRDEQFF
clone size: many
CDR3 length: 15
J gene: TRBJ2-1
V gene: TRBV20-1

CDR3 protein: CASSPNGARGYNEQFF
clone size: few
CDR3 length: 16
J gene: TRBJ2-1
V gene: TRBV11-2